The sequence of this T cell receptor (beta chain) was determined in a study of cytomegalovirus exposure and HLA in healthy donors. About this clone: The antigen is not known.

Whole-study results and caveats: With DRB1 most and HLA-C fewest, TCR association rates differed between HLA loci in a later analysis.

The PCR had 60 Vbeta and 13 Jbeta primers. Data came from immunoSEQ multiplex PCR; TCRdb stores just in-frame clones and leaves some out. The sample gives over 100,000 clones, roughly 75% of which show up once; roughly 5.5% is in the top ten. Trimming cost V 4 bases and J 5 bases, with 15 bases left between them. CDR1 and CDR2 from the germline V gene are MNHEY and SVGAGI. CDR3 length: 14 amino acids. This clonotype was sampled from a man aged 25-40 years in good health and CMV-seronegative. The sample consisted of PBMCs. This chain links TRBV6-5 with TRBJ2-7; D unclear. The chain's CDR3 is CASSSRYEVNEQYF. The CDR3 DNA follows: TGTGCCAGCAGTTCCCGTTATGAGGTCAACGAGCAGTACTTC.